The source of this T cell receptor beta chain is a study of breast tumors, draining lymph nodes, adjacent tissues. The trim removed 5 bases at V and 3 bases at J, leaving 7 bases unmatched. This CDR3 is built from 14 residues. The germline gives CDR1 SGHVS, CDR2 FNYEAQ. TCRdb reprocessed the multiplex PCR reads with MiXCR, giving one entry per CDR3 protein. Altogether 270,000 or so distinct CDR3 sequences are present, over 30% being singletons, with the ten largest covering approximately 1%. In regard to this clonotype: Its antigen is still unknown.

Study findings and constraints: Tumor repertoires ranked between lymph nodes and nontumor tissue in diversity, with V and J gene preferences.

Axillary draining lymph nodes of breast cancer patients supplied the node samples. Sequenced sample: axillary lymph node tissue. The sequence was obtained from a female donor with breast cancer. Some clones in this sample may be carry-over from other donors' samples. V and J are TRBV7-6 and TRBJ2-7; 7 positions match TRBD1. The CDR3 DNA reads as TGTGCCAGCAGCACCGGGACAGCAGACTACGAGCAGTACTTC. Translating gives CASSTGTADYEQYF.